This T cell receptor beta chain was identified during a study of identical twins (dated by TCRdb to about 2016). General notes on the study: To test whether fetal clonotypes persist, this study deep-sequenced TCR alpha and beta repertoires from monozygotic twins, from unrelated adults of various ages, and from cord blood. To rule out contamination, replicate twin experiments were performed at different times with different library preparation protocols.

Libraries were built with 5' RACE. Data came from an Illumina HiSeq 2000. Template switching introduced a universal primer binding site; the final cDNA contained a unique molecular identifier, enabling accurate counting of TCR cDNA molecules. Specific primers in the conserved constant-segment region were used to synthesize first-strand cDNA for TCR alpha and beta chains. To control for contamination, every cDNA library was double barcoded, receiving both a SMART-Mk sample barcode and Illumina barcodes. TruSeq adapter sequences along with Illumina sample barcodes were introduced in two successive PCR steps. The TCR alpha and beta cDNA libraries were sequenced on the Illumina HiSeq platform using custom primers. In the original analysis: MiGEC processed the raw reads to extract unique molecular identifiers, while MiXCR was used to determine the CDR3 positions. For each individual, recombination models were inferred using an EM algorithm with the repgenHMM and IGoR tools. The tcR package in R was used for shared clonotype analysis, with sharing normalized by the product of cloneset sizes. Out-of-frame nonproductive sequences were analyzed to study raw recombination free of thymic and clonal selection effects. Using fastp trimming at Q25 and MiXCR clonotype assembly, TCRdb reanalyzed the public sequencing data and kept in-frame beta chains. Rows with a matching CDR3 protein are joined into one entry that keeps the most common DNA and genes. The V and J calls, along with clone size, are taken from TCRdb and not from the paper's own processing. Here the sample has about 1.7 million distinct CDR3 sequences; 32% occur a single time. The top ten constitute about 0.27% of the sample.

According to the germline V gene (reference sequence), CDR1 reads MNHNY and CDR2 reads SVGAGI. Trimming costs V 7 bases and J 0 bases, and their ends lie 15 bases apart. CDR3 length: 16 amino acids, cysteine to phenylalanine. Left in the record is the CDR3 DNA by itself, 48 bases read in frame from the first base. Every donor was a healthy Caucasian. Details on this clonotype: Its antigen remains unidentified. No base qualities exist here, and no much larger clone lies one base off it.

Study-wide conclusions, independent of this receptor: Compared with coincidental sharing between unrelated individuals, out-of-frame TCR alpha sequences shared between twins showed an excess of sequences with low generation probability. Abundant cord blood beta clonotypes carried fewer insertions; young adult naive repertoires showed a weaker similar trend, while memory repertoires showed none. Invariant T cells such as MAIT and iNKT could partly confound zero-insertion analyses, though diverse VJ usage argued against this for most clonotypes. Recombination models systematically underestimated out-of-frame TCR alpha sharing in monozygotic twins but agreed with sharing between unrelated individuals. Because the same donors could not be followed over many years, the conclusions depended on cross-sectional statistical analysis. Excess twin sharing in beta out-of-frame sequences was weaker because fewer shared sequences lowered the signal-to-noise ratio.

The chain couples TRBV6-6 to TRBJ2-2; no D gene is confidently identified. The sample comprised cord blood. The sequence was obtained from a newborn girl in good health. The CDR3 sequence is CASTPSRDANTGELFF. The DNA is TGTGCCAGCACACCAAGCAGAGACGCGAACACCGGGGAGCTGTTTTTT.